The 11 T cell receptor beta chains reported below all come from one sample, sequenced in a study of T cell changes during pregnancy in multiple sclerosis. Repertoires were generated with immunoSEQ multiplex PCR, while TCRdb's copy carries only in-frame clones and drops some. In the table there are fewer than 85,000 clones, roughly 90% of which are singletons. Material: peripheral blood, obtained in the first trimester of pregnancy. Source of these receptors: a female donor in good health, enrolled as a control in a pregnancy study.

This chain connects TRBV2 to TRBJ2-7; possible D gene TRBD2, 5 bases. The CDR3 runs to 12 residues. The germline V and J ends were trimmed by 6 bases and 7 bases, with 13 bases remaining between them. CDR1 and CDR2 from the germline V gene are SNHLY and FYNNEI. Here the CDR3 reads CASRESPGEQYF. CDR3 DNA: TGTGCCAGCAGGGAGTCTCCGGGGGAGCAGTACTTC.

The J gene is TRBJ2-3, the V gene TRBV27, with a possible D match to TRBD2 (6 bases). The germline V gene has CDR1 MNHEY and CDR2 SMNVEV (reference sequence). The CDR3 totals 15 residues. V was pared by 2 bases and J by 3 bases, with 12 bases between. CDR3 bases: TGTGCCAGCAGTTTAGGCGGGACCATTACAGATACGCAGTATTTT. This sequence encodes CASSLGGTITDTQYF.

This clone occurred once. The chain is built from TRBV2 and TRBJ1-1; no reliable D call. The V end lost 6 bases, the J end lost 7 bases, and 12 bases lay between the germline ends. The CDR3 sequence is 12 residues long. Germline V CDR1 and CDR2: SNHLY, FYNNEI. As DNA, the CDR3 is TGTGCCAGCAGGGAGCTTAGAGATGAAGCTTTCTTT. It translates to CASRELRDEAFF.

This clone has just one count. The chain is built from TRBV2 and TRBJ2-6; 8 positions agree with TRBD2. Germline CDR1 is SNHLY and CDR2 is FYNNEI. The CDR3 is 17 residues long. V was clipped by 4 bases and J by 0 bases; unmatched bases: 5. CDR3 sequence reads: CASSASGFRSGANVLTF. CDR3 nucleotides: TGTGCCAGCAGTGCTAGCGGGTTCCGCTCTGGGGCCAACGTCCTGACTTTC.

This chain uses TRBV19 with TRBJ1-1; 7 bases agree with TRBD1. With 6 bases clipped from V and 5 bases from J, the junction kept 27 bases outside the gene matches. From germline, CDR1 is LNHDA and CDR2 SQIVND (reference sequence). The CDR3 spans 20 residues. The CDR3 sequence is CASSLLGSRDRLTLGTEAFF. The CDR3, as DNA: TGTGCCAGTAGCCTACTCGGGTCGAGGGACAGACTCACCTTGGGGACTGAAGCTTTCTTT. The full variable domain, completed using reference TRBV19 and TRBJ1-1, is DGGITQSPKYLFRKEGQNVTLSCEQNLNHDAMYWYRQDPGQGLRLIYYSQIVNDFQKGDIAEGYSVSREKKESFPLTVTSAQKNPTAFYLCASSLLGSRDRLTLGTEAFFGQGTRLTVV.

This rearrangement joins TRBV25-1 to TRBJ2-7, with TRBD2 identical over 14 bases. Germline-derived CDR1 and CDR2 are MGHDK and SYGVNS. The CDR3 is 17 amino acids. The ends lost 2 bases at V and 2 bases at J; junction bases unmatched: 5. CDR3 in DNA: TGTGCCAGCAGTGAACGCAGACTAGCGGGAGGGCCCTACGAGCAGTACTTC. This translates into CASSERRLAGGPYEQYF.

The chain's CDR3 is CASSRTGTYNEQFF. Written as DNA, the CDR3 is TGTGCCAGCAGCCGGACAGGAACCTACAATGAGCAGTTCTTC. The chain carries TRBV7-2 and TRBJ2-1, with 7 nucleotides matching TRBD1. The germline gives CDR1 SGHTA, CDR2 FQGNSA. V shed 5 bases and J 2 bases; nucleotides not matched to a gene: 3. The CDR3 is 14 residues long.

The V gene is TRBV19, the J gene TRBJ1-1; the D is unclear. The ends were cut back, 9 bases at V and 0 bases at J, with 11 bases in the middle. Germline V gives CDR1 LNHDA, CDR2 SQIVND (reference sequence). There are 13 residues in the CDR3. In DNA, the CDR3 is TGTGCCAGCCAGAGAGGGTTGAACACTGAAGCTTTCTTT. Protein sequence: CASQRGLNTEAFF.

The CDR3 DNA reads as TGTGCCAGCAGCTTAGATATTCGTTACGAGCAGTACTTC. Translation: CASSLDIRYEQYF. This sequence joins TRBV7-2 and TRBJ2-7; D gene uncertain. V lost 1 base, J lost 4 bases, and 8 bases lay in between. This CDR3 is 13 amino acids long. Germline assignment: CDR1 SGHTA and CDR2 FQGNSA.

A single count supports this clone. The CDR3 DNA is TGTGCCAGCAGTCGTGGACTAGCGGGAAACGAGCAGTACTTC. This gives the protein CASSRGLAGNEQYF. V gene TRBV6-5 combines with J gene TRBJ2-7, with 12 bases that match TRBD2. Losses at the gene ends were 5 bases for V and 5 bases for J; bases not matched to a gene: 4. Germline CDR1 is MNHEY and CDR2 is SVGAGI. The CDR3 is made up of 14 amino acids.

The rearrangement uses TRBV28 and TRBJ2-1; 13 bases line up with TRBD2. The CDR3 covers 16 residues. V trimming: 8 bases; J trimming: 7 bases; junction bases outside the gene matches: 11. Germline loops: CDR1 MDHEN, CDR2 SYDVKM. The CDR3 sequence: CASVKRTSGRGNEQFF. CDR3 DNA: TGTGCCAGCGTAAAAAGGACTAGCGGGAGAGGAAATGAGCAGTTCTTC. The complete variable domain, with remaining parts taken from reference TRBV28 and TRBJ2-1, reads DVKVTQSSRYLVKRTGEKVFLECVQDMDHENMFWYRQDPGLGLRLIYFSYDVKMKEKGDIPEGYSVSREKKERFSLILESASTNQTSMYLCASVKRTSGRGNEQFFGPGTRLTVL.